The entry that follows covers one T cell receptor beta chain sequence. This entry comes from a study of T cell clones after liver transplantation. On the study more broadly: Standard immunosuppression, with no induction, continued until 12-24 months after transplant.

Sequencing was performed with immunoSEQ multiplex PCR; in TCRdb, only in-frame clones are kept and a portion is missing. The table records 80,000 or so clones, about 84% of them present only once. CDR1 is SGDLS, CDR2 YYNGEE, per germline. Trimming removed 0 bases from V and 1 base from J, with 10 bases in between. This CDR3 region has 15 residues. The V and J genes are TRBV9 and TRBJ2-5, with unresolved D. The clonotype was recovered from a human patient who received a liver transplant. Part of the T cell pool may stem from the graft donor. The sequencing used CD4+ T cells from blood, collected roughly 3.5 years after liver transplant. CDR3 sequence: CASSVAGQLQETQYF. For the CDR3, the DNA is TGTGCCAGCAGCGTAGCTGGGCAGCTCCAAGAGACCCAGTACTTC.